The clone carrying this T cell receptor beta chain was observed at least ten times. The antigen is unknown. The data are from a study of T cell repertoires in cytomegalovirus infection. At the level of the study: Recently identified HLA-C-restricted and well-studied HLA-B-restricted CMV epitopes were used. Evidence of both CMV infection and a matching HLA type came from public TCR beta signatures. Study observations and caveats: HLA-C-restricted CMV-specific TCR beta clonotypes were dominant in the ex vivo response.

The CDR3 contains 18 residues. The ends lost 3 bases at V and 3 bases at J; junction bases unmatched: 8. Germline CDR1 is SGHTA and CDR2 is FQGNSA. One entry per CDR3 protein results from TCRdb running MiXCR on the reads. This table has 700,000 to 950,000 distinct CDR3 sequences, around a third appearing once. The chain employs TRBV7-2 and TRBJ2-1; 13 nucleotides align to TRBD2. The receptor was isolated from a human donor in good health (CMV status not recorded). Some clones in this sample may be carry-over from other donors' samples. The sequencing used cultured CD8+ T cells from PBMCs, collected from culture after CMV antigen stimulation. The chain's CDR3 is CASSFDPGLAGFYNEQFF. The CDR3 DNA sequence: TGTGCCAGCAGCTTTGATCCGGGACTAGCGGGATTCTACAATGAGCAGTTCTTC. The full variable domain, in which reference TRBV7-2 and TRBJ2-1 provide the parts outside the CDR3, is GAGVSQSPSNKVTEKGKDVELRCDPISGHTALYWYRQSLGQGLEFLIYFQGNSAPDKSGLPSDRFSAERTGGSVSTLTIQRTQQEDSAVYLCASSFDPGLAGFYNEQFFGPGTRLTVL.